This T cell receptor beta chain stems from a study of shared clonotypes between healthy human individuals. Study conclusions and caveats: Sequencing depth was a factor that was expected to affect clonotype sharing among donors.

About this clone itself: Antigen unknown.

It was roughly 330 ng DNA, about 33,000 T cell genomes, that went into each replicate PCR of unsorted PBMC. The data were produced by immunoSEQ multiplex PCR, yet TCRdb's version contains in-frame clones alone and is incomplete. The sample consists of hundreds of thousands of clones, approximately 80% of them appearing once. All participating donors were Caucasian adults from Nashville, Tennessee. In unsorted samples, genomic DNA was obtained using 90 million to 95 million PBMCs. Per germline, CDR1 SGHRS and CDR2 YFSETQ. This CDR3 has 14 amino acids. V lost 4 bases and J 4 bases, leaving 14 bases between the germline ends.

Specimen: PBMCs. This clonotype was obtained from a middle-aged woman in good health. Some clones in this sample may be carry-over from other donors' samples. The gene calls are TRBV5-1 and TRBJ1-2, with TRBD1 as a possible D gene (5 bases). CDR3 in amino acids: CASSPQGSVYGYTF. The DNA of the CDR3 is TGCGCCAGCAGCCCCCAGGGCAGTGTCTATGGCTACACCTTC. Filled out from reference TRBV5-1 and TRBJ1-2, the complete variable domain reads KAGVTQTPRYLIKTRGQQVTLSCSPISGHRSVSWYQQTPGQGLQFLFEYFSETQRNKGNFPGRFSGRQFSNSRSEMNVSTLELGDSALYLCASSPQGSVYGYTFGSGTRLTVV.